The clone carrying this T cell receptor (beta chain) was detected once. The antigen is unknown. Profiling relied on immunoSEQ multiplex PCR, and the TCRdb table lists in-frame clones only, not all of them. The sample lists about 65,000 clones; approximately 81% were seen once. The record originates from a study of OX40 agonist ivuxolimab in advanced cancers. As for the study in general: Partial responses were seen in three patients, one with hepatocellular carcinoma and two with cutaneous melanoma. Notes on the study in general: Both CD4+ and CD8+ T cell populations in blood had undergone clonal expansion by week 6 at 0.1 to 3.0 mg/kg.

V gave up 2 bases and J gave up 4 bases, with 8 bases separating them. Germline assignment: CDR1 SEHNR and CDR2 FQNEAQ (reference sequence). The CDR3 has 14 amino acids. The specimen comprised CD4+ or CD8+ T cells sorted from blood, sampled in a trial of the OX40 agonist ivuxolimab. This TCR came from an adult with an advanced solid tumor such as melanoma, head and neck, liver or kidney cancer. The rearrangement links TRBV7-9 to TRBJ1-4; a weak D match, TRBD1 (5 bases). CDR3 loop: CASSLRQSNEKLFF. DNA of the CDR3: TGTGCCAGCAGCTTAAGACAGAGTAATGAAAAACTGTTTTTT.